This T cell receptor (beta chain) stems from a study of monozygotic twins with inflammatory bowel disease. General study results and limits: Especially with disease activity, IBD patients shared fewer clonotypes with others than healthy twins did.

On this clonotype: Its cognate antigen is unknown.

Per the germline V gene, CDR1 is LGHNA and CDR2 is YSLEER. The CDR3 length is 15 residues. TCRdb reanalyzed the 5' RACE reads and collapses them to one entry per CDR3 protein, without DNA. The specimen's table records more than 300,000 distinct CDR3 sequences. This chain connects TRBV4-3 to TRBJ1-2. The TCR was taken from a human donor with ulcerative colitis or Crohn's disease, or a healthy co-twin of an affected twin (not recorded which). The sample comprised blood. CDR3 protein: CASSPHGLSSYGYTF.